This T cell receptor (beta chain) comes out of a study of shared clonotypes between healthy human individuals. Assay used: immunoSEQ multiplex PCR; TCRdb lists only in-frame clones, some missing. The sample records 550,000 to 850,000 clones, approximately 74% being singletons. Germline CDR1 WSHSY, CDR2 SAAADI. The V and J ends lost 8 bases and 5 bases respectively, with 12 bases between them. The CDR3 loop spans 13 amino acids. The sequencing input was memory CD4+ T cells sorted from blood. The sample's subset: CD45RA-negative fraction. This chain connects TRBV10-2 to TRBJ2-2; tentatively, D is TRBD2 (5 bases). The source of this sequence is a woman aged 25 to 45 in good health. Here the CDR3 DNA reads TGCGCCAGCCAGAGGGAGTGGACCGGGGAGCTGTTTTTT. Translation: CASQREWTGELFF.